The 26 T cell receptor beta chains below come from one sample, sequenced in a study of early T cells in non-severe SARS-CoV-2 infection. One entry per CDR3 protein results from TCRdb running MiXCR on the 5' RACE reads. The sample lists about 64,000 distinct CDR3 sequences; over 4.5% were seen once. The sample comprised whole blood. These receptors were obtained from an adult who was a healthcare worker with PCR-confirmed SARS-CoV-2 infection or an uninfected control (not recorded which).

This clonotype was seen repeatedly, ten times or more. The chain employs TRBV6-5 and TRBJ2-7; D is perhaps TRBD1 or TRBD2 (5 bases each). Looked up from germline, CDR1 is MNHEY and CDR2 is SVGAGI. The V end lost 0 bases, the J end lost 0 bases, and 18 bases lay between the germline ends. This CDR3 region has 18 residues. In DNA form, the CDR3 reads TGTGCCAGCAGTTACTCCTATAGTCCCGGGACGTACTCCTACGAGCAGTACTTC. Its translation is CASSYSYSPGTYSYEQYF.

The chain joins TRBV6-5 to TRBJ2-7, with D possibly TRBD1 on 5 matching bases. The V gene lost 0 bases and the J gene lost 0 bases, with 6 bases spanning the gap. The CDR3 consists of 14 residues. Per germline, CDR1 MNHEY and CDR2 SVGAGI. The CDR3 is CASSYSGVSYEQYF. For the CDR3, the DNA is TGTGCCAGCAGTTACTCAGGGGTCTCCTACGAGCAGTACTTC.

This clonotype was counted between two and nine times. The CDR3 protein is CSVERTGGNEQFF. The DNA for the CDR3 is TGCAGCGTTGAGAGGACTGGGGGCAATGAGCAGTTCTTC. The V gene is TRBV29-1, the J gene TRBJ2-1; either TRBD1 or TRBD2 may supply D (5 bases each). The V and J ends lost 3 bases and 6 bases respectively, with 12 bases between them. In germline, CDR1 is SQVTM, CDR2 ANQGSEA. The CDR3 is made up of 13 amino acids.

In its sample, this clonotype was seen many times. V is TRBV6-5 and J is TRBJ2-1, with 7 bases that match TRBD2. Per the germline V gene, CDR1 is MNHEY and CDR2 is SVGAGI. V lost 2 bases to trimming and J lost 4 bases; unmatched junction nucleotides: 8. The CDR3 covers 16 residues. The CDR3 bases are TGTGCCAGCAGTTACGGTGGGGAGGGTAGATACAATGAGCAGTTCTTC. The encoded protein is CASSYGGEGRYNEQFF.

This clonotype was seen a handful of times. In nucleotides, the CDR3 is TGTGCCAGCAGCCCTGGGACCGCACGACTGGACACTGAAGCTTTCTTT. This sequence encodes CASSPGTARLDTEAFF. V gene TRBV12-3 or TRBV12-4 combines with J gene TRBJ1-1; D is possibly TRBD1 (5 bases). CDR3 length: 16 residues. Trimming pared 6 bases from V and 3 bases from J, leaving 20 bases between.

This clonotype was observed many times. In DNA form, the CDR3 reads TGTGCCAGCAGCACGGACAGGGGCAATGAGCAGTTCTTC. This sequence encodes CASSTDRGNEQFF. The genes are TRBV5-4 and TRBJ2-1; TRBD1 matches at 9 bases. The junction had 2 bases not matched to a gene; V was cut back by 4 bases and J by 6 bases. Germline CDR1 reads SGHNT; CDR2 reads YYREEE (reference sequence). The CDR3 runs to 13 residues.

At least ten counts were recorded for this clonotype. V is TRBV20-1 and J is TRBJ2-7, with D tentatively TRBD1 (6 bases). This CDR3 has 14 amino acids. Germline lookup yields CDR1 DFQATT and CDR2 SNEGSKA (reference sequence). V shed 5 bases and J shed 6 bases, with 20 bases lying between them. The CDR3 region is CSAPWDTVFGEQYF. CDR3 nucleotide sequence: TGCAGTGCTCCTTGGGACACGGTGTTTGGCGAGCAGTACTTC.

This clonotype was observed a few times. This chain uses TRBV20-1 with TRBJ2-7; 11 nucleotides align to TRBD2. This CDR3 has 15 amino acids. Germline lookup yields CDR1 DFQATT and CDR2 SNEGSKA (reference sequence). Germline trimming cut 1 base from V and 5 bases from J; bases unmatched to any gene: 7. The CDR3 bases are TGCAGTGCTAGAGTAGCGGGAGGGAGGCGTAACGAGCAGTACTTC. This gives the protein CSARVAGGRRNEQYF.

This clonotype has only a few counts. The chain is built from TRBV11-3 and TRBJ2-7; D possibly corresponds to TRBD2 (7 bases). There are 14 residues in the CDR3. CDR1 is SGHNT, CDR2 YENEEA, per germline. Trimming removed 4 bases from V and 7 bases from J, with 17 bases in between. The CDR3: CASSSLRGGGEQYF. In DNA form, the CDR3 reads TGTGCCAGCAGCTCCCTTAGGGGGGGCGGTGAGCAGTACTTC.

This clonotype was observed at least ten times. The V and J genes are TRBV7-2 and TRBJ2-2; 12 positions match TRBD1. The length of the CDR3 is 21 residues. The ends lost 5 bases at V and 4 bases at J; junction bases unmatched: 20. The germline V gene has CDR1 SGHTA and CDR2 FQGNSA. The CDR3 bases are TGTGCCAGCAGCCGATCGGGACAGGGGGCTCACAAGCGGGAGACCACCGGGGAGCTGTTTTTT. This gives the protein CASSRSGQGAHKRETTGELFF.

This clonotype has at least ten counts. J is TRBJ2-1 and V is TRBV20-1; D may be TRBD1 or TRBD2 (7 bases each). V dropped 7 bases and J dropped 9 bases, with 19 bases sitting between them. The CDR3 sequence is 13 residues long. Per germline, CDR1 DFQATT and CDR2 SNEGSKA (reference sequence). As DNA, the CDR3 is TGCAGTGGCCCCAGGGGGGGCGGGGCTGAGCAGTTCTTC. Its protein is CSGPRGGGAEQFF.

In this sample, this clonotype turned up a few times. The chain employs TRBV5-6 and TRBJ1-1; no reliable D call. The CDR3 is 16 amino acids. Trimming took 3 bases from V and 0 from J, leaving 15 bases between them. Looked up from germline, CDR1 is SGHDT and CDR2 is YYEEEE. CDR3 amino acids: CASSSVWEAMNTEAFF. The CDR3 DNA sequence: TGTGCCAGCAGCTCTGTTTGGGAGGCGATGAACACTGAAGCTTTCTTT.

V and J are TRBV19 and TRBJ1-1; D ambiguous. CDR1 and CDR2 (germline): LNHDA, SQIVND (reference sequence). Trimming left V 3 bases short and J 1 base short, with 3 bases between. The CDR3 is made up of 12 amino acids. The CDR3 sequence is CASSIGNTEAFF. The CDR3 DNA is TGTGCCAGTAGTATCGGGAACACTGAAGCTTTCTTT.

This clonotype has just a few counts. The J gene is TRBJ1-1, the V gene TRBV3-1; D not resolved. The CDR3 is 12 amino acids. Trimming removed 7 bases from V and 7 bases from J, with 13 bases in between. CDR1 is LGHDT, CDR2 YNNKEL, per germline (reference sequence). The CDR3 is CASTTTGNEAFF. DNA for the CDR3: TGTGCCAGCACCACTACCGGAAATGAAGCTTTCTTT.

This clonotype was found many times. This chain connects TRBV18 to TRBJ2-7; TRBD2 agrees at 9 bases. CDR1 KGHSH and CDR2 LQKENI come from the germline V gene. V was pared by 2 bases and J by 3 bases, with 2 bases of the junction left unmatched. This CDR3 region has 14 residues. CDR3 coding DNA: TGTGCCAGCTCACCAGGGCGGGAGGGCTACGAGCAGTACTTC. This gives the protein CASSPGREGYEQYF. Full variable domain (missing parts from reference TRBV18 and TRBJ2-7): NAGVMQNPRHLVRRRGQEARLRCSPMKGHSHVYWYRQLPEEGLKFMVYLQKENIIDESGMPKERFSAEFPKEGPSILRIQQVVRGDSAAYFCASSPGREGYEQYFGPGTRLTVT.

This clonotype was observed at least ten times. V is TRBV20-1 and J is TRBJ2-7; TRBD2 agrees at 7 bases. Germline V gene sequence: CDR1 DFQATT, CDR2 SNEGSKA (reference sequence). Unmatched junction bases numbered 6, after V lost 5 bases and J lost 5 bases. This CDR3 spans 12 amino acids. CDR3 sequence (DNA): TGCAGTGCTGGGGACTATCTAGACGAGCAGTACTTC. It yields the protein CSAGDYLDEQYF.

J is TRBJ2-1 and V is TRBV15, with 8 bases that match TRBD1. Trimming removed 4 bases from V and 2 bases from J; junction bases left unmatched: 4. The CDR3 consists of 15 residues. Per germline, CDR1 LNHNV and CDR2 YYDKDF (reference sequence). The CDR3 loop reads CATSTGQGTYNEQFF. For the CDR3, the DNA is TGTGCCACCAGCACTGGACAGGGCACCTACAATGAGCAGTTCTTC.

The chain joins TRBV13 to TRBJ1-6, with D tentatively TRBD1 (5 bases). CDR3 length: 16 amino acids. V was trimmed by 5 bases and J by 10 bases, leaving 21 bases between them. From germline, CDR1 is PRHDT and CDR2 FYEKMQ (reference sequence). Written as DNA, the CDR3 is TGTGCCAGCAGCCCACAACGTGGGCAGGGCGGGTCACCCCTCCACTTT. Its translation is CASSPQRGQGGSPLHF.

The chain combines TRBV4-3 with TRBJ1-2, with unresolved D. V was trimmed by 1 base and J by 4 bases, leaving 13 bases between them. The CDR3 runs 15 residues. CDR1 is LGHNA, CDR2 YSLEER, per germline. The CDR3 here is CASSQGVVTGYGYTF. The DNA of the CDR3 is TGCGCCAGCAGCCAAGGGGTGGTTACGGGCTATGGCTACACCTTC.

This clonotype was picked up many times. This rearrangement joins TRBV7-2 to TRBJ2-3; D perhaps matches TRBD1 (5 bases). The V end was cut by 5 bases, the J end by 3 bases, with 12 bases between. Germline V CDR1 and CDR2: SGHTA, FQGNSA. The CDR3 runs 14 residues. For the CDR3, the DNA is TGTGCCAGCAGCGCGCAGGGCTATACAGATACGCAGTATTTT. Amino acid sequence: CASSAQGYTDTQYF.

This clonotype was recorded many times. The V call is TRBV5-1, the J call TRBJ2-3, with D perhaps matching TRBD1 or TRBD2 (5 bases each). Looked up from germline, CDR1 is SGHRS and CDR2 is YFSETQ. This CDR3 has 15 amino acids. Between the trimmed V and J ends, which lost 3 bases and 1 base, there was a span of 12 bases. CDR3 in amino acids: CASSWDVWGTDTQYF. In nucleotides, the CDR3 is TGCGCCAGCAGCTGGGACGTTTGGGGCACAGATACGCAGTATTTT.

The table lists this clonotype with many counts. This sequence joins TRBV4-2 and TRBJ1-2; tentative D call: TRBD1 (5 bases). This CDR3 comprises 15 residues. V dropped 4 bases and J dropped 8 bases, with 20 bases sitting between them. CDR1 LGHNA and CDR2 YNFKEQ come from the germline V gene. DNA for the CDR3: TGTGCCAGCAGCCTCCAGACAGCCGGGGCCGACGGCTACACCTTC. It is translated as CASSLQTAGADGYTF.

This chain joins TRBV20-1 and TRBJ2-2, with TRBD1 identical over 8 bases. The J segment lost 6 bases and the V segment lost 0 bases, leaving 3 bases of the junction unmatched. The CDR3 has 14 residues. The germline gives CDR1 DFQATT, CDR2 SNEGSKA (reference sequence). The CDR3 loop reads CSAREDRAAGELFF. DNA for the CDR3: TGCAGTGCTAGAGAGGACAGGGCGGCCGGGGAGCTGTTTTTT.

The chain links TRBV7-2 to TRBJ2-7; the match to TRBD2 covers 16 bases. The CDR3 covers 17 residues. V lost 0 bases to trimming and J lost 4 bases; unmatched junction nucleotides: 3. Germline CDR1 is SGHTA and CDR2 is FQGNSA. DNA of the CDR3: TGTGCCAGCAGCTTAGCGGGACTAGCGGGAGGGGATTACGAGCAGTACTTC. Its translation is CASSLAGLAGGDYEQYF. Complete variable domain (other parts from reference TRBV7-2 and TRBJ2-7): GAGVSQSPSNKVTEKGKDVELRCDPISGHTALYWYRQSLGQGLEFLIYFQGNSAPDKSGLPSDRFSAERTGGSVSTLTIQRTQQEDSAVYLCASSLAGLAGGDYEQYFGPGTRLTVT.

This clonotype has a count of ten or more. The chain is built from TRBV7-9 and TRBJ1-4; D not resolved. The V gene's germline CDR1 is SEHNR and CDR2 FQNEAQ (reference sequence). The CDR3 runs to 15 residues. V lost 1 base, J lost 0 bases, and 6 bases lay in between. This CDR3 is CASSLGPATNEKLFF. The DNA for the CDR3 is TGTGCCAGCAGCTTAGGCCCCGCAACTAATGAAAAACTGTTTTTT.

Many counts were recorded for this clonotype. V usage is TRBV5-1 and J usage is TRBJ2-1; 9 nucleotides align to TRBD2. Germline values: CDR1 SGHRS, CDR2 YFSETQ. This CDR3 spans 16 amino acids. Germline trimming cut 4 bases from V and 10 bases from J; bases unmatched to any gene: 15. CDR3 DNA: TGCGCCAGCAGCCCGGGGGGGCTAGCGGGGCCTCAGGAGCAGTTCTTC. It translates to CASSPGGLAGPQEQFF.